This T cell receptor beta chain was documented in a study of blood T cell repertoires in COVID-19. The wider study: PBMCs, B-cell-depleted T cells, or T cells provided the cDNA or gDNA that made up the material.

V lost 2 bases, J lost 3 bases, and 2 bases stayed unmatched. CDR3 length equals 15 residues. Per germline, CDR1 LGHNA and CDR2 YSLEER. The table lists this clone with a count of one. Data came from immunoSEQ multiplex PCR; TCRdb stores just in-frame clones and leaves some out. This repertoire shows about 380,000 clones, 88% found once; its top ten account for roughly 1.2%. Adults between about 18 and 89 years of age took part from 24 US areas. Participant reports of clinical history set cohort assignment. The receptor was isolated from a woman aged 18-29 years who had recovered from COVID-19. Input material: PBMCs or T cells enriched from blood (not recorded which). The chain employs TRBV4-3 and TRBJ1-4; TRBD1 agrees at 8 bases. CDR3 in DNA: TGCGCCAGCAGCCAACAGACAGGGGCTAATGAAAAACTGTTTTTT. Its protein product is CASSQQTGANEKLFF.